This note documents a single T cell receptor beta chain sequence. No antigen is known for it. Uncontrolled infection, other autoimmune disease, pregnancy or lactation excluded patients. Each diagnosis drew on symptoms, thyroxine, TRAb, thyroid ultrasound and orbital computed tomography findings. Trimming shortened V by 1 base and J by 8 bases, and 11 bases separated the two germline ends. Germline assignment: CDR1 SEHNR and CDR2 FQNEAQ (reference sequence). The CDR3 is made up of 14 amino acids. The record originates from a study of T cells in Graves' hyperthyroidism and ophthalmopathy. Researchers took RNA transcripts and amplified the TCR beta CDR3 regions from them. The TCR CDR3 was amplified in a first-round RT-PCR using the HTBI primer set. TCRdb processed the multiplex PCR reads anew with MiXCR; each CDR3 protein has one entry. The sample contains a few hundred thousand distinct CDR3 sequences, approximately 44% of which appear only once.

Broader study findings: Most expanded thyroid clonotypes above 0.001 also appeared in blood.

The sequenced material came from peripheral blood or thyroid tissue (not recorded which). The TCR comes from a woman aged 18-29 years with Graves' hyperthyroidism. The rearrangement links TRBV7-9 to TRBJ1-4; unclear D gene. CDR3 loop: CASSLVEGGEKLFF. In DNA form, the CDR3 reads TGTGCCAGCAGCTTAGTGGAGGGAGGCGAAAAACTGTTTTTT.